Listed here are 26 T cell receptor beta chains from one sample, sequenced in a study of T cell repertoires in ileal Crohn's disease. Sample time point: neoterminal ileum biopsy at postoperative endoscopy, about 6 months after surgery. The protocol was immunoSEQ multiplex PCR, while the TCRdb copy is restricted to in-frame clones and leaves out a portion. Among about 7,400 clones, approximately 74% were seen once, and the ten largest hold roughly 7%. Sequencing was performed on ileal tissue. These receptors were collected from an adult with Crohn's disease.

CDR3 in amino acids: CASRIFRQANTEAFF. As DNA, the CDR3 is TGTGCCAGCAGAATTTTCCGACAGGCGAACACTGAAGCTTTCTTT. V and J are TRBV27 and TRBJ1-1, with a weak D call TRBD1 (6 bases). This CDR3 is 15 amino acids long. V lost 6 bases, J lost 1 base, and 15 bases lay in between. The germline CDR1 and CDR2 sequences are MNHEY and SMNVEV (reference sequence).

Turning to this clone: One end of the junction varies from germline; a read error may be responsible. The sample holds other DNA sequences that translate to the same CDR3. J is TRBJ1-3 and V is TRBV7-6, with no clear D. There are 16 residues in the CDR3. Per germline, CDR1 SGHVS and CDR2 FNYEAQ. The chain's CDR3 is CASSLGSGFTGNTIYF. The CDR3 DNA follows: TGTGCTAGCAGCTTAGGCTCAGGCTTCACGGGAAACACCATATATTTT.

This chain connects TRBV18 to TRBJ2-1; 12 nucleotides agree with TRBD2. The length of the CDR3 is 15 residues. CDR1 is KGHSH, CDR2 LQKENI, per germline. After removal of 4 bases from V and 8 bases from J, the junction contained 6 bases not matched to a gene. The chain's CDR3 is CASSLGLAGRDEQFF. The DNA for the CDR3 is TGTGCCAGCTCACTTGGACTAGCGGGGCGCGATGAGCAGTTCTTC.

The chain combines TRBV21-1 with TRBJ2-2; the table names TRBD1, a call not compared with the DNA. TRBV21-1 is annotated as a pseudogene. The CDR3 has 14 residues. The CDR3 protein is CASSIDRNTGELFF. CDR3 nucleotide sequence: TGTGCCAGCAGCATAGACAGGAACACCGGGGAGCTGTTTTTT.

This clone was detected once. This specimen includes other DNA sequences encoding the same CDR3. This sequence joins TRBV18 and TRBJ1-2, with TRBD1 as a possible D gene (5 bases). Trimming left V 2 bases short and J 5 bases short, with 12 bases between. Germline V lookup: CDR1 KGHSH, CDR2 LQKENI. The CDR3 totals 14 residues. CDR3 nucleotide sequence: TGTGCCAGCTCACCAGGCAGGGATTGGTATGGCTACACCTTC. It encodes CASSPGRDWYGYTF.

This chain connects TRBV10-3 to TRBJ2-1; 9 bases align to TRBD2. Looked up from germline, CDR1 is ENHRY and CDR2 is SYGVKD. This CDR3 is 14 amino acids long. Trimming at V came to 7 bases and at J to 12 bases, leaving 13 bases not matched to a gene. The CDR3 protein is CAIKMTSGMDGQFF. The CDR3 nucleotides read TGTGCCATCAAGATGACTAGCGGAATGGATGGGCAGTTCTTC.

V and J are TRBV2 and TRBJ1-5; TRBD1 is a possible D gene (5 bases). The CDR3 spans 14 residues. Germline CDR1 reads SNHLY; CDR2 reads FYNNEI. Trimming removed 5 bases at V and 11 bases at J, with 19 bases between. CDR3 DNA sequence: TGTGCCAGCAGTTACTTGGGGGGTAGATTAGCCCAGCATTTT. Translated: CASSYLGGRLAQHF.

The rearrangement links TRBV10-2 to TRBJ2-7; D is perhaps TRBD2 (6 bases). The germline gives CDR1 WSHSY, CDR2 SAAADI. Trimming removed 2 bases from V and 7 bases from J, with 15 bases in between. The CDR3 has 14 amino acids. CDR3 sequence reads: CASSETRGPFEQYF. CDR3 bases: TGCGCCAGCAGTGAGACGCGGGGCCCTTTTGAGCAGTACTTC.

V is TRBV4-3 and J is TRBJ2-7; tentatively, D is TRBD1 (6 bases). Per germline, CDR1 LGHNA and CDR2 YSLEER. This CDR3 comprises 15 residues. The V end was cut by 0 bases, the J end by 4 bases, with 13 bases between. The CDR3 here is CASSQDLGAAYEQYF. CDR3 coding DNA: TGCGCCAGCAGCCAAGATCTGGGGGCAGCATACGAGCAGTACTTC.

By proportion, this clone is medium-sized (0.01 to 0.1%). This sample also contains other DNA sequences that code for the same CDR3. The chain has TRBV27 and TRBJ1-6; no reliable D call. Germline CDR1 MNHEY, CDR2 SMNVEV (reference sequence). Trimming removed 6 bases at V and 7 bases at J, with 10 bases between. The CDR3 is 13 residues long. The CDR3 bases are TGTGCCAGCAGCCTTGAGGGAAATTCACCCCTCCACTTT. Protein: CASSLEGNSPLHF.

The table lists this clone with a count of one. The V and J genes are TRBV4-2 and TRBJ2-7, with 9 bases matching TRBD1. V lost 4 bases and J lost 4; bases outside the gene matches: 11. Germline loops: CDR1 LGHNA, CDR2 YNFKEQ. The CDR3 loop spans 16 amino acids. The CDR3: CASSRTIRDREYEQYF. The CDR3 bases are TGTGCCAGCAGCCGGACCATCCGGGACAGGGAATACGAGCAGTACTTC.

This clone was observed a single time. This chain joins TRBV5-4 and TRBJ2-3, with 12 positions matching TRBD2. The germline gives CDR1 SGHNT, CDR2 YYREEE (reference sequence). After removal of 4 bases from V and 2 bases from J, the junction contained 8 bases not matched to a gene. The CDR3 is made up of 17 amino acids. The DNA for the CDR3 is TGTGCCAGCAGCCTGCATGCTAGCGGGGGGGCCACAGATACGCAGTATTTT. It translates to CASSLHASGGATDTQYF.

The chain couples TRBV7-2 to TRBJ1-1; TRBD1 aligns across 10 bases. The CDR3 is 15 residues long. Germline CDR1 SGHTA, CDR2 FQGNSA. The V segment lost 5 bases and the J segment 1 base; nucleotides outside the gene matches: 4. CDR3 DNA sequence: TGTGCCAGCAGCCCCGACAGGGGGCGGAACACTGAAGCTTTCTTT. Protein sequence: CASSPDRGRNTEAFF.

The chain carries TRBV21-1 and TRBJ1-5. TRBV21-1 counts as a pseudogene. CDR3 length equals 14 residues. CDR3 in amino acids: CASSKRSFGQPQHF. The CDR3 nucleotides are TGTGCCAGCAGCAAACGGTCGTTCGGGCAGCCCCAGCATTTT.

J is TRBJ1-1 and V is TRBV2, with 10 positions matching TRBD1. The germline V gene has CDR1 SNHLY and CDR2 FYNNEI. This CDR3 is built from 12 residues. V gave up 4 bases and J gave up 11 bases; unmatched junction bases: 4. CDR3 coding DNA: TGTGCCAGCAGTGGACAGGGGGCCATGGCTTTCTTT. As protein: CASSGQGAMAFF.

V gene TRBV10-3 combines with J gene TRBJ2-3, with 14 bases that match TRBD2. V shed 2 bases, J shed 4 bases, and the junction held 8 bases outside the gene matches. Germline lookup yields CDR1 ENHRY and CDR2 SYGVKD. This CDR3 has 18 residues. The CDR3 sequence: CAISERATSGGAADTQYF. CDR3 bases: TGTGCCATCAGTGAGAGGGCGACTAGCGGGGGGGCGGCAGATACGCAGTATTTT.

This chain connects TRBV20-1 to TRBJ2-5; D not certain. V was shortened by 3 bases and J by 5 bases, with 7 bases between the two germline ends. This CDR3 region has 11 residues. CDR1 DFQATT and CDR2 SNEGSKA come from the germline V gene (reference sequence). CDR3 DNA: TGCAGTGCTAGCCGCAGGGAGACCCAGTACTTC. Protein sequence: CSASRRETQYF.

This chain uses TRBV5-1 with TRBJ2-5; the match to TRBD1 covers 8 bases. CDR3 length: 14 residues. The V and J ends lost 0 bases and 11 bases, in that order; junction bases with no gene match: 9. CDR1 SGHRS and CDR2 YFSETQ come from the germline V gene. The CDR3 loop is CASSLGRGLEEQYF. CDR3 nucleotide sequence: TGCGCCAGCAGCTTGGGCAGGGGGCTAGAAGAGCAGTACTTC.

This clone was seen only once. The junction departs from the called germline gene at one end, perhaps through a read error. The chain employs TRBV2 and TRBJ2-5; 11 nucleotides agree with TRBD2. The CDR3 runs to 15 residues. Germline V gives CDR1 SNHLY, CDR2 FYNNEI. The CDR3 is CASNEPLAGGETQYF. CDR3 DNA sequence: TGTGCCAGCAATGAACCCCTAGCGGGGGGTGAGACCCAGTACTTC. The whole variable domain, remainder taken from reference TRBV2 and TRBJ2-5, is EPEVTQTPSHQVTQMGQEVILRCVPISNHLYFYWYRQILGQKVEFLVSFYNNEISEKSEIFDDQFSVERPDGSNFTLKIRSTKLEDSAMYFCASNEPLAGGETQYFGPGTRLLVL.

The rearrangement joins TRBV27 to TRBJ1-1; a possible D gene is TRBD1 (6 bases). The germline V gene encodes CDR1 MNHEY and CDR2 SMNVEV (reference sequence). There are 13 residues in the CDR3. Trimming left V 6 bases short and J 8 bases short, with 16 bases between. DNA of the CDR3: TGTGCCAGCAGCTATAGCGCTGGGACAGAAGCTTTCTTT. Its protein is CASSYSAGTEAFF.

A remark on this clone: Other DNA sequences within the sample encode an identical CDR3. This chain uses TRBV18 with TRBJ1-2; 9 bases match TRBD1. Germline V gives CDR1 KGHSH, CDR2 LQKENI. The CDR3 has 13 residues. V shed 1 base and J 6 bases; nucleotides not matched to a gene: 0. CDR3 loop: CASSPRTGDGYTF. The CDR3 bases are TGTGCCAGCTCACCACGGACAGGGGATGGCTACACCTTC.

The chain links TRBV27 to TRBJ1-1, with D possibly being TRBD1 (5 bases). Deletions cut 2 bases from V and 6 bases from J, with 16 bases between. Germline V lookup: CDR1 MNHEY, CDR2 SMNVEV (reference sequence). The CDR3 extends over 15 amino acids. Here the CDR3 reads CASSLVTQGPSEAFF. In nucleotides, the CDR3 is TGTGCCAGCAGTTTAGTTACCCAGGGTCCCTCTGAAGCTTTCTTT.

This clone is a singleton in its sample. The J gene is TRBJ2-2, the V gene TRBV6-6; TRBD1 matches at 8 bases. This CDR3 has 15 amino acids. Trimming at V came to 5 bases and at J to 4 bases, leaving 6 bases not matched to a gene. CDR1 and CDR2 from the germline V gene are MNHNY and SVGAGI (reference sequence). The CDR3 DNA is TGTGCCAGCAGTCCACGGACAGGGCCCACCGGGGAGCTGTTTTTT. Its translation: CASSPRTGPTGELFF.

Remarks on this clone: In the same sample, other DNA sequences code for this CDR3. This chain joins TRBV18 and TRBJ1-2; the D is unclear. The CDR3 is 14 residues long. V shed 3 bases and J shed 4 bases, with 12 bases lying between them. Germline CDR1 is KGHSH and CDR2 is LQKENI. The CDR3: CASSPARDSYGYTF. CDR3 nucleotide sequence: TGTGCCAGCTCACCTGCGAGAGATTCCTATGGCTACACCTTC. The full variable domain, its missing parts supplied by reference TRBV18 and TRBJ1-2, is NAGVMQNPRHLVRRRGQEARLRCSPMKGHSHVYWYRQLPEEGLKFMVYLQKENIIDESGMPKERFSAEFPKEGPSILRIQQVVRGDSAAYFCASSPARDSYGYTFGSGTRLTVV.

This clone occurred a few times. Other DNA sequences in the same sample also yield this CDR3. The genes are TRBV6-5 and TRBJ2-3; D might be TRBD2 (6 bases). Trimming took off 6 bases at V and 1 base at J, with 11 bases between the two ends. Looked up from germline, CDR1 is MNHEY and CDR2 is SVGAGI. The length of the CDR3 is 14 residues. The chain's CDR3 is CASSFGGGTDTQYF. The CDR3 coding sequence is TGTGCCAGCAGCTTCGGGGGAGGCACAGATACGCAGTATTTT.

The J gene is TRBJ1-1, the V gene TRBV6-5; 7 nucleotides align to TRBD1. Germline values: CDR1 MNHEY, CDR2 SVGAGI. The CDR3 contains 16 residues. V lost 0 bases, J lost 3 bases, and 7 bases stayed unmatched. The CDR3 loop is CASSYSDRPEHTEAFF. CDR3 nucleotide sequence: TGTGCCAGCAGTTACTCGGACAGGCCCGAACACACTGAAGCTTTCTTT.